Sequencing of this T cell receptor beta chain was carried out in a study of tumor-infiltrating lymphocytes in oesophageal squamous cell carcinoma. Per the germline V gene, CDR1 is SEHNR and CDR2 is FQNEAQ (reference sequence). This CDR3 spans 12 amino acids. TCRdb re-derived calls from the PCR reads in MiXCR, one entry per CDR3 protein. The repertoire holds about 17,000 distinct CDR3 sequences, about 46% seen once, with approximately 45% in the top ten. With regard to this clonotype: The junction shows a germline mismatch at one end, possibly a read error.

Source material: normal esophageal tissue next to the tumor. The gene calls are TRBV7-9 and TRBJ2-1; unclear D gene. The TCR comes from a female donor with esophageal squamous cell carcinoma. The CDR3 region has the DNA TGTGCCAGCAGTCACTTGGAATCACCCCTCCACTTC. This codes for CASSHLESPLHF.